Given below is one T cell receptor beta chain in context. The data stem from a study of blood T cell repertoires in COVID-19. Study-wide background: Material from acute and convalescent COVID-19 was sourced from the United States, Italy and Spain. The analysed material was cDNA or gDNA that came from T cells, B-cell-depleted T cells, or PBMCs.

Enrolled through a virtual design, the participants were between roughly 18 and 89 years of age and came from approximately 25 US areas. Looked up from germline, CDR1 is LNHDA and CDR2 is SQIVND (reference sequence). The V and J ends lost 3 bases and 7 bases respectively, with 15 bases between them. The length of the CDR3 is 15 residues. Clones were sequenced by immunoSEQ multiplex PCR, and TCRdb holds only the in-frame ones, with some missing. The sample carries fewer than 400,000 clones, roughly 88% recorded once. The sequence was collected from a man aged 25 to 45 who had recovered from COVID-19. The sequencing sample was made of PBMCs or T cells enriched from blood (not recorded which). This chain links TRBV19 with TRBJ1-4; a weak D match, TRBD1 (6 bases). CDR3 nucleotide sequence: TGTGCCAGTAGTATCCGATCGGGGGGCAGTGAAAAACTGTTTTTT. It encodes CASSIRSGGSEKLFF.